The following is a T cell receptor beta chain sequence with its context. Profiling relied on immunoSEQ multiplex PCR, and the TCRdb table lists in-frame clones only, not all of them. Here the sample spans about 15,000 clones, around 80% being singletons. This specimen comes from a study of chemoradiotherapy in HPV16-positive cancers. Study-wide context: Candidate HPV-specific T-cell clones and common TCR motifs came from functional assays in a couple of HPV16-positive patients.

Trimming stripped 5 bases from V and 5 bases from J, with 18 bases between. The germline gives CDR1 SGHVS, CDR2 FNYEAQ. This CDR3 is built from 15 residues. The sample here was taken from a patient who underwent chemoradiotherapy. The sequence derives from a human donor with HPV-associated anogenital cancer. The V gene is TRBV7-6, the J gene TRBJ1-1; D gene unclear. The CDR3 sequence: CASSREVRGVTEAFF. The CDR3 DNA sequence: TGTGCCAGCAGCCGGGAGGTCCGGGGTGTGACTGAAGCTTTCTTT.